This TCR beta chain was obtained from a study of CD8 T cells in ankylosing spondylitis. TCRdb passed the 5' RACE reads through MiXCR, listing each CDR3 protein once. The data hold roughly 440,000 distinct CDR3 sequences, with under 20% observed a single time. Comment on this clonotype: Its antigen is undetermined.

General study results and limits: There was a TCR beta motif, made of 7 or 8 highly homologous variants, that appeared characteristic of ankylosing spondylitis blood.

The CDR3 spans 15 residues. The V segment lost 4 bases and the J segment 4 bases; nucleotides outside the gene matches: 4. The V gene's germline CDR1 is SGDLS and CDR2 YYNGEE. The chain is built from TRBV9 and TRBJ2-1, with 11 positions matching TRBD2. The specimen sequenced was blood, either unsorted or a sorted T cell fraction (not recorded which). This TCR was sampled from a male donor with ankylosing spondylitis. The CDR3 DNA follows: TGTGCCAGCAGCTACGGACTAGCGGGTTACAATGAGCAGTTCTTC. Its translation: CASSYGLAGYNEQFF.